These 24 T cell receptor beta chains came from one sample sequenced in a study of OX40 agonist ivuxolimab in advanced cancers. The data were produced by immunoSEQ multiplex PCR, yet TCRdb's version contains in-frame clones alone and is incomplete. The data contain tens of thousands of clones, around 82% of them singletons. The source material was CD4+ or CD8+ T cells sorted from blood, sampled in a trial of the OX40 agonist ivuxolimab. Receptor source: an adult with an advanced solid tumor such as melanoma, head and neck, liver or kidney cancer.

J is TRBJ1-4 and V is TRBV29-1, with no clear D. This CDR3 comprises 13 residues. V was cut by 6 bases and J by 0 bases, with 8 bases left in between. The germline CDR1 and CDR2 sequences are SQVTM and ANQGSEA. The CDR3 here is CSVYATTNEKLFF. The CDR3 bases are TGCAGCGTATATGCCACAACTAATGAAAAACTGTTTTTT.

This clone has only one observation. The chain employs TRBV7-2 and TRBJ2-6; perhaps TRBD1 as D (5 bases). Germline V CDR1 and CDR2: SGHTA, FQGNSA. CDR3 length: 13 residues. The V end was cut by 5 bases, the J end by 10 bases, with 12 bases between. CDR3 nucleotide sequence: TGTGCCAGCAGCCTCAACTACAGGAACGTCCTGACTTTC. Protein product: CASSLNYRNVLTF.

The chain carries TRBV19 and TRBJ1-2; the match to TRBD1 covers 7 bases. Germline V gene lookup returns CDR1 LNHDA and CDR2 SQIVND (reference sequence). The CDR3 extends over 12 amino acids. Trimming removed 7 bases from V and 5 bases from J; junction bases left unmatched: 4. CDR3 sequence (DNA): TGTGCCAGTACGACAGGGAGGTATGGCTACACCTTC. This encodes CASTTGRYGYTF.

The V and J genes are TRBV5-6 and TRBJ1-4, with 7 bases that match TRBD1. This CDR3 comprises 17 residues. Germline lookup yields CDR1 SGHDT and CDR2 YYEEEE. V dropped 1 base and J dropped 5; count of bases not matched to a gene: 11. The CDR3 reads CASSLRWRDSSNEKLFF. CDR3 nucleotide sequence: TGTGCCAGCAGCTTGAGGTGGCGGGACAGCTCAAATGAAAAACTGTTTTTT.

The chain links TRBV7-9 to TRBJ2-7; the match to TRBD1 covers 11 bases. The junction had 8 bases not matched to a gene; V was cut back by 5 bases and J by 5 bases. This CDR3 comprises 15 residues. CDR1 is SEHNR and CDR2 is FQNEAQ in the germline V gene (reference sequence). The CDR3 reads CASSPWDRGWDEQYF. The CDR3 coding sequence is TGTGCCAGCAGCCCGTGGGACAGGGGGTGGGACGAGCAGTACTTC.

The gene calls are TRBV11-3 and TRBJ2-3; 7 nucleotides agree with TRBD2. CDR3 size: 13 residues. Germline V CDR1 and CDR2: SGHNT, YENEEA. With 8 bases clipped from V and 1 base from J, the junction kept 3 bases outside the gene matches. The CDR3 region is CASGRAGTDTQYF. The CDR3 region has the DNA TGTGCCAGCGGGAGGGCCGGCACAGATACGCAGTATTTT.

The CDR3 nucleotides are TGTGCCAGCAGTTACGGGTTCCCGATACCCGGGGAGCTGTTTTTT. It translates to CASSYGFPIPGELFF. The chain uses TRBV6-6 and TRBJ2-2; the D is unclear. V lost 2 bases to trimming and J lost 6 bases, with 13 bases between them. The CDR3 totals 15 residues. The germline V gene encodes CDR1 MNHNY and CDR2 SVGAGI (reference sequence).

This clone was seen only once. The genes are TRBV6-5 and TRBJ2-5, with a possible D match to TRBD2 (6 bases). V shed 2 bases and J shed 5 bases, with 12 bases lying between them. CDR3 size: 14 residues. The V gene's germline CDR1 is MNHEY and CDR2 SVGAGI. The CDR3 spells CASSYQRVSETQYF. For the CDR3, the DNA is TGTGCCAGCAGTTACCAGCGGGTCTCGGAGACCCAGTACTTC.

The chain employs TRBV5-4 and TRBJ2-3; 8 bases map to TRBD2. The CDR3 length is 14 residues. J gave up 4 bases and V 4 bases, and 5 bases lay outside the gene matches. CDR1 SGHNT and CDR2 YYREEE come from the germline V gene (reference sequence). CDR3 bases: TGTGCCAGCAGCCCCGGGGGGGCCGCAGATACGCAGTATTTT. This codes for CASSPGGAADTQYF. Variable domain in full (rest from reference TRBV5-4 and TRBJ2-3): ETGVTQSPTHLIKTRGQQVTLRCSSQSGHNTVSWYQQALGQGPQFIFQYYREEENGRGNFPPRFSGLQFPNYSSELNVNALELDDSALYLCASSPGGAADTQYFGPGTRLTVL.

A note on this clone: Mismatch with germline at one junction end may stem from a read error. The sample carries other DNA sequences with the same CDR3. The rearrangement joins TRBV11-3 to TRBJ1-1; TRBD1 is a possible D gene (5 bases). Germline V gives CDR1 SGHNT, CDR2 YENEEA. The length of the CDR3 is 15 residues. The CDR3 sequence is CASSLGTGVNTEAFF. The CDR3 DNA is TGTGCCAGCAGTTTAGGAACGGGGGTGAACACTGAAGCTTTCTTT. Complete variable domain (other parts from reference TRBV11-3 and TRBJ1-1): EAGVVQSPRYKIIEKKQPVAFWCNPISGHNTLYWYLQNLGQGPELLIRYENEEAVDDSQLPKDRFSAERLKGVDSTLKIQPAELGDSAVYLCASSLGTGVNTEAFFGQGTRLTVV.

The V gene is TRBV30, the J gene TRBJ2-5, with unresolved D. The J call could be wrong; TRBJ2-7 is a better fit for the DNA end. The CDR3 is made up of 15 amino acids. The germline CDR1 and CDR2 sequences are GTSNPN and SVGIG (reference sequence). The CDR3 DNA reads TGTGCCTGGAGTGAGGTTGGTGCCCGCTCCTACGAGCAGTACTTC. Encoded protein: CAWSEVGARSYEQYF.

This sequence joins TRBV2 and TRBJ1-2; D not certain. V was cut by 4 bases and J by 0 bases, with 15 bases left in between. This CDR3 is built from 16 residues. The germline V gene encodes CDR1 SNHLY and CDR2 FYNNEI. The CDR3 reads CASSAAGRGSNYGYTF. The CDR3, as DNA: TGTGCCAGCAGTGCCGCGGGAAGAGGCTCTAACTATGGCTACACCTTC. Drawing the rest from reference TRBV2 and TRBJ1-2, the complete variable domain is EPEVTQTPSHQVTQMGQEVILRCVPISNHLYFYWYRQILGQKVEFLVSFYNNEISEKSEIFDDQFSVERPDGSNFTLKIRSTKLEDSAMYFCASSAAGRGSNYGYTFGSGTRLTVV.

This chain connects TRBV30 to TRBJ2-7, with D possibly being TRBD2 (5 bases). This CDR3 contains 13 residues. V dropped 2 bases and J dropped 3 bases, with 11 bases sitting between them. Germline loops: CDR1 GTSNPN, CDR2 SVGIG (reference sequence). This CDR3 is CAWSSGIFYEQYF. CDR3 coding DNA: TGTGCCTGGAGTTCCGGGATCTTCTACGAGCAGTACTTC.

In this sample, this clone turned up a few times. This sequence joins TRBV7-9 and TRBJ2-7; 8 nucleotides line up with TRBD2. With 2 bases clipped from V and 5 bases from J, the junction kept 2 bases outside the gene matches. CDR1 is SEHNR, CDR2 FQNEAQ, per germline (reference sequence). CDR3 length: 13 residues. The CDR3 region is CASSLPGGDEQYF. CDR3 sequence (DNA): TGTGCCAGCAGCTTACCGGGAGGGGACGAGCAGTACTTC.

This clone was counted a single time. The chain carries TRBV30 and TRBJ2-7; unclear D gene. The CDR3 loop spans 16 amino acids. The V end lost 2 bases, the J end lost 1 base, and 18 bases lay between the germline ends. Germline V lookup: CDR1 GTSNPN, CDR2 SVGIG (reference sequence). CDR3 in amino acids: CAWSSRPPSRSYEQYF. CDR3 DNA: TGTGCCTGGAGTTCCCGCCCTCCAAGTCGTTCCTACGAGCAGTACTTC.

The chain recombines TRBV9 with TRBJ1-4, with 7 bases fitting TRBD1. This CDR3 is 17 amino acids long. Germline V gene data show CDR1 as SGDLS and CDR2 as YYNGEE. V shed 2 bases and J 2 bases; nucleotides not matched to a gene: 9. CDR3 region: CASSVGRSRGTNEKLFF. The CDR3 region has the DNA TGTGCCAGCAGCGTGGGCCGTTCCAGGGGGACTAATGAAAAACTGTTTTTT.

The chain couples TRBV11-3 to TRBJ2-7, with TRBD1 matching over 7 bases. The trim removed 5 bases at V and 4 bases at J, leaving 8 bases unmatched. This CDR3 has 14 residues. Germline loops: CDR1 SGHNT, CDR2 YENEEA. The CDR3 loop is CASSRRQGKYEQYF. The CDR3 region has the DNA TGTGCCAGCAGCCGTAGACAGGGAAAGTACGAGCAGTACTTC.

This rearrangement joins TRBV6-4 to TRBJ2-7; 9 positions agree with TRBD1. The V gene's germline CDR1 is MRHNA and CDR2 SNTAGT. The CDR3 length is 13 residues. The DNA for the CDR3 is TGTGAACTCGAGGGACAGGGAACCCACGAGCAGTACTTC. It yields the protein CELEGQGTHEQYF.

This chain connects TRBV4-3 to TRBJ2-5, with TRBD1 identical over 8 bases. The assigned J gene may be wrong: the sequence end matches TRBJ2-7 better. The length of the CDR3 is 15 residues. Per germline, CDR1 LGHNA and CDR2 YSLEER. DNA of the CDR3: TGCGCCAGCAGCCCTACGACAGGGGCCCCCTACGAGCAGTACTTC. Translating it yields CASSPTTGAPYEQYF.

This clone came up once. The chain has TRBV18 and TRBJ1-1, with unresolved D. Trimming stripped 4 bases from V and 4 bases from J, with 19 bases between. The germline V gene has CDR1 KGHSH and CDR2 LQKENI. This CDR3 comprises 16 residues. The CDR3 spells CASSLIQSFGSTEAFF. DNA for the CDR3: TGTGCCAGCTCACTGATACAGTCGTTCGGCTCCACTGAAGCTTTCTTT.

This sequence joins TRBV7-2 and TRBJ1-3, with unresolved D. Germline-derived CDR1 and CDR2 are SGHTA and FQGNSA. There are 15 residues in the CDR3. Trimming took off 4 bases at V and 0 bases at J, with 10 bases between the two ends. DNA of the CDR3: TGTGCCAGCAGCTCAGGAGCCGGCTCTGGAAACACCATATATTTT. Its translation is CASSSGAGSGNTIYF.

This clone was seen only a few times. The chain links TRBV7-9 to TRBJ1-1; no definite D call. Between the trimmed V and J ends, which lost 6 bases and 4 bases, there was a span of 3 bases. The length of the CDR3 is 10 residues. Germline CDR1 reads SEHNR; CDR2 reads FQNEAQ (reference sequence). CDR3 residues: CASSSTEAFF. CDR3 nucleotides: TGTGCCAGCAGTTCCACTGAAGCTTTCTTT. Drawing the rest from reference TRBV7-9 and TRBJ1-1, the complete variable domain is DTGVSQNPRHKITKRGQNVTFRCDPISEHNRLYWYRQTLGQGPEFLTYFQNEAQLEKSRLLSDRFSAERPKGSFSTLEIQRTEQGDSAMYLCASSSTEAFFGQGTRLTVV.

CDR3 in DNA: TGCAGCGTTGGGGGTAGGGGGCCCTACGAGCAGTACTTC. Its protein product is CSVGGRGPYEQYF. The chain combines TRBV29-1 with TRBJ2-7; 7 bases match TRBD1. The germline V gene has CDR1 SQVTM and CDR2 ANQGSEA. This CDR3 has 13 residues. V lost 4 bases to trimming and J lost 2 bases; unmatched junction nucleotides: 5.

CDR3 in amino acids: CASSLTGYEQYF. Here the CDR3 DNA reads TGTGCCAGCAGCTTGACAGGCTACGAGCAGTACTTC. V gene TRBV5-4 combines with J gene TRBJ2-7; D is possibly TRBD1 (5 bases). V dropped 1 base and J dropped 3 bases, with 5 bases sitting between them. Germline CDR1 is SGHNT and CDR2 is YYREEE (reference sequence). The CDR3 length is 12 residues.